The sequence of this T cell receptor (beta chain) was determined in a study of blood T cell repertoires in COVID-19. Libraries were prepared by immunoSEQ multiplex PCR; TCRdb keeps only in-frame clonotypes and omits some of them. Of about 80,000 clones listed, around 92% are singletons. The TCR sequence derives from a woman between 50 and 59 years old in a cohort sampled during active COVID-19. The specimen sequenced was peripheral blood.

The CDR3 protein is CASSPRPGNTEAFF. The CDR3 DNA reads TGCGCCAGCAGCCCCCGACCGGGGAACACTGAAGCTTTCTTT. This chain joins TRBV5-1 and TRBJ1-1; D is unclear. The CDR3 runs to 14 residues. CDR1 SGHRS and CDR2 YFSETQ come from the germline V gene. Trimming removed 4 bases at V and 1 base at J, with 11 bases between.